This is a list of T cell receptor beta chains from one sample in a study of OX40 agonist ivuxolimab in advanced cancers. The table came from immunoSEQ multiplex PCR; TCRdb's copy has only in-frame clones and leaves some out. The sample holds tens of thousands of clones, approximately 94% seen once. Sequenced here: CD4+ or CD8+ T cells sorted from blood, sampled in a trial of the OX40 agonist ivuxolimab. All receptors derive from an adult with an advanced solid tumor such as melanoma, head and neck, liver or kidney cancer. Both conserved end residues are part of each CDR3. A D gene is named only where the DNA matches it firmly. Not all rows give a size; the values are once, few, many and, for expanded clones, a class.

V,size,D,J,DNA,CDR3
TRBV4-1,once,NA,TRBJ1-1,TGCGCCAGCAGCCAAGGGGGGGCGCAAACTGAAGCTTTCTTT,CASSQGGAQTEAFF
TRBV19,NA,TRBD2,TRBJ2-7,TGTGCCAGTAGTGATAGCGGGGGCACCTACGAGCAGTACTTC,CASSDSGGTYEQYF
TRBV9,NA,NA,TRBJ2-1,TGTGCCAGCAGCGTTGGTGGGAGAGTAGGCAATGAGCAGTTCTTC,CASSVGGRVGNEQFF
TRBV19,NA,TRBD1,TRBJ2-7,TGTGCCAGTAGTCCGGGGACAGGTCCTCCCTACGAGCAGTACTTC,CASSPGTGPPYEQYF
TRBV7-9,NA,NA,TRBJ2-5,TGTGCCAGCAGCCCGCGCGCCCAAGAGACCCAGTACTTC,CASSPRAQETQYF
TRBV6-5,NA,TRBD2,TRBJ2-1,TGTGCCAGCAGTTATCTAGCGGGAGGGGACAATGAGCAGTTCTTC,CASSYLAGGDNEQFF
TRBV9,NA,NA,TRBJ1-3,TGTGCCAGCAGCGTAGCCCGGGGGCGTGCTGGAAACACCATATATTTT,CASSVARGRAGNTIYF
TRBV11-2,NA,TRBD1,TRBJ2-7,TGTGCCAGCAGCTTAGGGACAGGGGGCTACGAGCAGTACTTC,CASSLGTGGYEQYF
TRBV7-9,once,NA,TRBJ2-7,TGTGCCAGCAGCAACAAGGACTCCTACGAGCAGTACTTC,CASSNKDSYEQYF
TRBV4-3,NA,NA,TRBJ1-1,TGCGCCAGCAGCCAAGATTATCGGTCCGAGAACACTGAAGCTTTCTTT,CASSQDYRSENTEAFF
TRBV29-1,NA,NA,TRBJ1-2,TGCAGCGTTGAAGATAATAGTCTATTGGGTGGCTACACCTTC,CSVEDNSLLGGYTF
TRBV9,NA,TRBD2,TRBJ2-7,TGTGCCAGCAGCGGCACTAGCGGGAGGGGGTTCTACGAGCAGTACTTC,CASSGTSGRGFYEQYF
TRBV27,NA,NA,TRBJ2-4,TGTGCCAGCAGTTTATCGGGGAACATTCAGTACTTC,CASSLSGNIQYF
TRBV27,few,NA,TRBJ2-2,TGTGCCAGCAGTAAGGGCGCCGGGGAGCTGTTTTTT,CASSKGAGELFF
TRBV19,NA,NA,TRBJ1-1,TGTGCCAGTAGTATGACAGGCACTGAAGCTTTCTTT,CASSMTGTEAFF
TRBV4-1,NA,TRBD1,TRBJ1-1,TGCGCCAGCAGCCCCCTGACAGGGGATGGTGCTGAAGCTTTCTTT,CASSPLTGDGAEAFF
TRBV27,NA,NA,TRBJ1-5,TGTGCCAGCAGTCCCTACAGTGCGGGGCAGCCCCAGCATTTT,CASSPYSAGQPQHF
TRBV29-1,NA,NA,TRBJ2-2,TGCAGCGTTGAGGTGACGGTCGGGGAGCTGTTTTTT,CSVEVTVGELFF
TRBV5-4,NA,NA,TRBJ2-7,TGTGCCAGCAGCTTGGCCGGCGAGCAGTACTTC,CASSLAGEQYF
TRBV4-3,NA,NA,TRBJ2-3,TGCGCCAGCAGCCAATGGGCGACTAGCACAGATACGCAGTATTTT,CASSQWATSTDTQYF
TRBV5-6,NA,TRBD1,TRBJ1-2,TGTGCCAGCAGCTTGGTGCTCTTAGGGGGCGGCCCCTATGGCTACACCTTC,CASSLVLLGGGPYGYTF
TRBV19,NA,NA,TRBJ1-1,TGTGCCAGTAGTTTAGGGAGCACTGAAGCTTTCTTT,CASSLGSTEAFF
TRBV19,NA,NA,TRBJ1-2,TGTGCCAGTAGTATACGGCCCTTTAGCTATGGCTACACCTTC,CASSIRPFSYGYTF
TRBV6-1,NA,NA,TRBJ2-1,TGTGCCAGCAGTGAGCGTCTAACTTACAATGAGCAGTTCTTC,CASSERLTYNEQFF
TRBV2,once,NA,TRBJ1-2,TGTGCCAGCAGTGAAGGGGGGATGGGTGGCTACACCTTC,CASSEGGMGGYTF
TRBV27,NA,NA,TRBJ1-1,TGTGCCAGCAGTTTATTATGGCCCGAAAACACTGAAGCTTTCTTT,CASSLLWPENTEAFF
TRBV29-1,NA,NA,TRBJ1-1,TGCAGCGTTGAAGGGGGGAAGTACACTGAAGCTTTCTTT,CSVEGGKYTEAFF
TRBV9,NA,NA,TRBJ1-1,TGTGCCAGCAGCGTAGTTTCCGGGGACACTGAAGCTTTCTTT,CASSVVSGDTEAFF
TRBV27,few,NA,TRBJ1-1,TGTGCCAGCAGTCATATTGGGGAAGCTTTCTTT,CASSHIGEAFF
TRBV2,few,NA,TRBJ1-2,TGTGCCAGCAGTGAAGCTCCGTTTAGCTATGGCTACACCTTC,CASSEAPFSYGYTF
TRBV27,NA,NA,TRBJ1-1,TGTGCCAGCAGTTTACGTTTCAGAAACACTGAAGCTTTCTTT,CASSLRFRNTEAFF
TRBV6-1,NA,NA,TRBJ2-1,TGTGCCAGCAGTGAAGGGGGGACTCCTGCTACTTACAATGAGCAGTTCTTC,CASSEGGTPATYNEQFF
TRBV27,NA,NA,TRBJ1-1,TGTGCCAGCAGTTTAGGGGTAGGGGGAGGGACTGAAGCTTTCTTT,CASSLGVGGGTEAFF
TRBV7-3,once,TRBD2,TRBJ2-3,TGTGCCAGCAGCTATACGGGAGGGATGGCAGATACGCAGTATTTT,CASSYTGGMADTQYF
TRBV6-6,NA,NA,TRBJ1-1,TGTGCCAGCAGTTACTATGGGGAAGGCACTGAAGCTTTCTTT,CASSYYGEGTEAFF
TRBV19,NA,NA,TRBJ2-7,TGTGCCAGTAGTACCACGACAGGAGCCTACGAGCAGTACTTC,CASSTTTGAYEQYF
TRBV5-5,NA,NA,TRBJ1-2,TGTGCCAGCAGCTTTAATAGCCGGGCCTCAGGCGGAGGGTATGGCTACACCTTC,CASSFNSRASGGGYGYTF
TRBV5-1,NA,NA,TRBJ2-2,TGCGCCAGCAGCTTCCAGGGGGAGCTGTTTTTT,CASSFQGELFF
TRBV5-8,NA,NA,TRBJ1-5,TGTGCCAGCAGCTTGGTCAGGTTAAGTGGCGTCTCCCAGCATTTT,CASSLVRLSGVSQHF
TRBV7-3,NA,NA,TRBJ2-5,TGTGCCAGCAGCTATGGGCGGGGAGTTGGGGAGACCCAGTACTTC,CASSYGRGVGETQYF
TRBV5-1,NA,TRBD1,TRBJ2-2,TGCGCCAGCAGCTTGGCGGGGACAGGGGGCACCGGGGAGCTGTTTTTT,CASSLAGTGGTGELFF
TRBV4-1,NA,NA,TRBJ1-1,TGCGCCAGCAGCCAAGACCCCTCGGGGGGGAGGAACACTGAAGCTTTCTTT,CASSQDPSGGRNTEAFF
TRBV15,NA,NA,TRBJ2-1,TGTGCCACCAGCAGAGAAAAAGGGAGGATAGCGTGGAACTACAATGAGCAGTTCTTC,CATSREKGRIAWNYNEQFF
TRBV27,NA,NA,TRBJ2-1,TGTGCCAGCAGTTTTTGGGCAGTCGGTAACAATGAGCAGTTCTTC,CASSFWAVGNNEQFF
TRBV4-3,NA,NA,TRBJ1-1,TGCGCCAGCAGCCAAGGGGGGAGCACTGAAGCTTTCTTT,CASSQGGSTEAFF
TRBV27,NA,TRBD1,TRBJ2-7,TGTGCCAGCAGTTCAATCGGGACAGGACAATCCTACGAGCAGTACTTC,CASSSIGTGQSYEQYF
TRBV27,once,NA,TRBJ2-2,TGTGCCAGCATGGGGAGGGGGGCGACCGGGGAGCTGTTTTTT,CASMGRGATGELFF
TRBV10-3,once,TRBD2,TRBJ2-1,TGTGCCATCAGTGACCCACTAGCGGGGGGGGGTTACAATGAGCAGTTCTTC,CAISDPLAGGGYNEQFF
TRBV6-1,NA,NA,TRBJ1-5,TGTGCCAGCAGTGAATCGGTGGCTGGCAATCAGCCCCAGCATTTT,CASSESVAGNQPQHF
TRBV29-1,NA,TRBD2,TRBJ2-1,TGCAGCGTTGACGGGAGGGAGGTCAATGAGCAGTTCTTC,CSVDGREVNEQFF
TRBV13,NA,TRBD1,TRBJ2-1,TGTGCCAGCAGCACAGAGGGGGCTCAGGTCAATGAGCAGTTCTTC,CASSTEGAQVNEQFF
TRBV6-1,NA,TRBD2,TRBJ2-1,TGTGCCAGCAGTGAAGAACGGCTAGCGGGAGGATTGGGTGAGCAGTTCTTC,CASSEERLAGGLGEQFF
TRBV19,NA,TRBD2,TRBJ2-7,TGTGCCAGTAGTATTTCGGGGGGTGAGCAGTACTTC,CASSISGGEQYF
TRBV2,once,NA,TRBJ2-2,TGTGCCAGCAGTGAAGATTGGCTAGAAAAGACCGGGGAGCTGTTTTTT,CASSEDWLEKTGELFF
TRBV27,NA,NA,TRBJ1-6,TGTGCCAGCAGTTCCTGGGGGGGAAGCTCCTATAATTCACCCCTCCACTTT,CASSSWGGSSYNSPLHF
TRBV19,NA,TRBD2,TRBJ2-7,TGTGCCAGTAGTTTCAGCGGGAGTGGGTACGAGCAGTACTTC,CASSFSGSGYEQYF
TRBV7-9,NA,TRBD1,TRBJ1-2,TGTGCCAGCAGCCCGAGGACAGGGGGCGACGGCTACACCTTC,CASSPRTGGDGYTF
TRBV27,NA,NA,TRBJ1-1,NA,CASILGTEAFF
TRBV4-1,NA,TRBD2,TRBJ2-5,TGCGCCAGCAGCCAATCTAGCGGGGAGACCCAGTACTTC,CASSQSSGETQYF
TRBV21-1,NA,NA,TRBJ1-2,TGTGCCAGCAGGGGGGACCACCCCGACGGCTACACCTTC,CASRGDHPDGYTF